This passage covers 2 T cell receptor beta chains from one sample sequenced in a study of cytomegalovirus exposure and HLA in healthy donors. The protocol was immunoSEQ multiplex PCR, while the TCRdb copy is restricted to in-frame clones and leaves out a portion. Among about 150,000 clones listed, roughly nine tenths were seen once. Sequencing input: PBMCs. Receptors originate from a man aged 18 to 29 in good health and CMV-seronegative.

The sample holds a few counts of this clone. This CDR3 is CASSPRASGHTGELFF. The CDR3 nucleotides are TGTGCCAGCTCACCAAGGGCTAGCGGGCACACCGGGGAGCTGTTTTTT. The V and J genes are TRBV18 and TRBJ2-2; 8 positions match TRBD2. CDR3 length equals 16 residues. With V trimmed by 2 bases and J by 3 bases, 5 bases remained unmatched. Germline values: CDR1 KGHSH, CDR2 LQKENI.

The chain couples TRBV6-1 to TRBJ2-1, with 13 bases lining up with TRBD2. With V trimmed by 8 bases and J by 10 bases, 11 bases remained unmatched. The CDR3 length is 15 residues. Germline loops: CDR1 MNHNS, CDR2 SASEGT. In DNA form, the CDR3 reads TGTGCCAGCTGTTCCGAACTAGCGGGGGGGCGGGAGCAGTTCTTC. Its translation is CASCSELAGGREQFF.